Presented here are 9 T cell receptor beta chains from one specimen sequenced in a study of early T cells in non-severe SARS-CoV-2 infection. From the 5' RACE reads, TCRdb called clonotypes with MiXCR, one entry per CDR3 protein. Of about 55,000 distinct CDR3 sequences listed, around 6.6% are singletons. The sample consisted of whole blood, taken at baseline. The receptors originated from an adult who was a healthcare worker with PCR-confirmed SARS-CoV-2 infection or an uninfected control (not recorded which).

This rearrangement joins TRBV10-2 to TRBJ2-5, with TRBD1 matching over 9 bases. Germline trimming cut 6 bases from V and 2 bases from J; bases unmatched to any gene: 7. The CDR3 sequence is 15 residues long. Germline V gene lookup returns CDR1 WSHSY and CDR2 SAAADI. CDR3 DNA: TGCGCCAGCAGAAAGGCAGGGACAGGGCAAGAGACCCAGTACTTC. It translates to CASRKAGTGQETQYF.

The chain has TRBV4-2 and TRBJ1-1; TRBD1 might be the D (6 bases). Trimming took 5 bases from V and 5 from J, leaving 18 bases between them. CDR1 and CDR2 from the germline V gene are LGHNA and YNFKEQ. This CDR3 contains 15 residues. The CDR3 region is CASSFGPRGWTEAFF. The CDR3 DNA follows: TGTGCCAGCAGCTTCGGGCCGAGGGGGTGGACTGAAGCTTTCTTT.

In its sample, this clonotype was seen a few times. The CDR3 DNA sequence: TGTGCCAGCATTCGGGACACCCCGAGGCTCACTGAAGCTTTCTTT. Translated: CASIRDTPRLTEAFF. The V gene is TRBV2, the J gene TRBJ1-1, with D possibly matching TRBD1 (6 bases). This CDR3 is built from 15 residues. Trimming left V 7 bases short and J 4 bases short, with 19 bases between. Germline CDR1 is SNHLY and CDR2 is FYNNEI. Based on the CDR3 plus reference TRBV2 and TRBJ1-1, the full variable domain is EPEVTQTPSHQVTQMGQEVILRCVPISNHLYFYWYRQILGQKVEFLVSFYNNEISEKSEIFDDQFSVERPDGSNFTLKIRSTKLEDSAMYFCASIRDTPRLTEAFFGQGTRLTVV.

This clonotype showed up many times. This chain joins TRBV30 and TRBJ2-3; D gene unclear. The germline V gene has CDR1 GTSNPN and CDR2 SVGIG (reference sequence). The CDR3 has 13 amino acids. V lost 2 bases, J lost 2 bases, and 8 bases lay in between. CDR3 amino acids: CAWSRQITDTQYF. For the CDR3, the DNA is TGTGCCTGGAGTAGGCAGATCACAGATACGCAGTATTTT.

In its sample, this clonotype was seen many times. The chain joins TRBV9 to TRBJ2-5, with TRBD1 as a possible D gene (5 bases). The CDR3 runs 14 residues. The V gene lost 4 bases and the J gene lost 5 bases, with 15 bases spanning the gap. CDR1 and CDR2 (germline): SGDLS, YYNGEE. CDR3 bases: TGTGCCAGCAGCCCGACAGTCAGGGTGGAGACCCAGTACTTC. Its translation: CASSPTVRVETQYF.

The table lists this clonotype with many counts. This chain connects TRBV20-1 to TRBJ1-6, with D perhaps matching TRBD1 (5 bases). CDR1 is DFQATT, CDR2 SNEGSKA, per germline (reference sequence). The CDR3 sequence is 14 residues long. DNA for the CDR3: TGCGGCCTGGACCACAGGAGAGTAGGATCACCCCTCCACTTT. Protein product: CGLDHRRVGSPLHF.

This clonotype was counted a few times. The rearrangement links TRBV29-1 to TRBJ2-7; 7 nucleotides match TRBD1. J lost 11 bases, V lost 6 bases, and 13 bases had no gene match. This CDR3 region has 12 residues. Germline lookup yields CDR1 SQVTM and CDR2 ANQGSEA. The CDR3 DNA follows: TGCAGCGTCGGGGACAGCTTCGGCCGGGAGTACTTC. Amino acid sequence: CSVGDSFGREYF.

This clonotype was detected many times. This chain links TRBV12-3 or TRBV12-4 with TRBJ1-5; 8 bases map to TRBD1. The CDR3 runs 17 residues. V lost 3 bases and J lost 1; bases outside the gene matches: 8. The CDR3 sequence: CASSFSGGGLSNQPQHF. Here the CDR3 DNA reads TGTGCCAGCAGTTTTTCAGGGGGCGGTTTGAGCAATCAGCCCCAGCATTTT.

At least ten counts were recorded for this clonotype. This chain joins TRBV4-3 and TRBJ1-6; D gene uncertain. Germline V gene sequence: CDR1 LGHNA, CDR2 YSLEER. The CDR3 loop spans 14 amino acids. V was clipped by 0 bases and J by 5 bases, with 5 bases between them. The CDR3 loop is CASSQDRDNSPLHF. The CDR3 nucleotides read TGCGCCAGCAGCCAAGATAGGGATAATTCACCCCTCCACTTT.